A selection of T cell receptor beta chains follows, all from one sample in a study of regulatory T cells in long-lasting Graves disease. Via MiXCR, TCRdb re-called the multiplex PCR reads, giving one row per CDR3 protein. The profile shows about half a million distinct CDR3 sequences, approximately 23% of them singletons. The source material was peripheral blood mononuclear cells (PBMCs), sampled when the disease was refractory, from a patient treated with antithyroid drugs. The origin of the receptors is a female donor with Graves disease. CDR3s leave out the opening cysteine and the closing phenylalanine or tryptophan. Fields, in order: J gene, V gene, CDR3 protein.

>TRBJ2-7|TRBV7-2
ASSLAGQNSEQY
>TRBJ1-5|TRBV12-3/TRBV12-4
ASSYQLSNQPQH
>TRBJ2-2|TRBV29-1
SVGQGNTGELF
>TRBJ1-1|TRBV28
ASSLADREAF
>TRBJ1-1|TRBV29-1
SVEVGLGILGAF
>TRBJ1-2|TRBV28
ASWTGTNYGYT
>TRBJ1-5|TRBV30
AWTGDSNQPQH
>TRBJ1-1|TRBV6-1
ASQEGNTEAF
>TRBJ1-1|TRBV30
AWSGVTGHTEAF
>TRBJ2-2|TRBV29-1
SVENDRNTGEPF
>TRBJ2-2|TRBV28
ASSLEWPQPNTGELF
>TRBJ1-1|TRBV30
AWSPMSNTEAF
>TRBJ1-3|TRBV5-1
ASSLSVTGNTIY
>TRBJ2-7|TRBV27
ASSWQGSSEQY
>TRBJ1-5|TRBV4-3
ASSQGLYSNQPQH
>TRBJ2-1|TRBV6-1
AIPREDREVNEQF
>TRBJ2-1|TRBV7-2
ASSLDATSGHNEQF